Below, one TCR beta chain is given with its context. The germline gives CDR1 SGHDN, CDR2 FVKESK. The germline V and J ends were trimmed by 0 bases and 3 bases, with 9 bases remaining between them. The CDR3 runs 14 residues. Repertoires were generated with immunoSEQ multiplex PCR, while TCRdb's copy carries only in-frame clones and drops some. Among about 68,000 clones listed, roughly 86% were seen once. This entry belongs to a study of T cell responses to AZD1222 COVID-19 vaccine. Specimen: peripheral blood, collected on day 0 of AZD1222 vaccination. The receptor comes from an adult in good health. The chain is built from TRBV14 and TRBJ2-7; D gene uncertain. Written as DNA, the CDR3 is TGTGCCAGCAGCCAAGATAGTGTCGGCTACGAGCAGTACTTC. Its translation: CASSQDSVGYEQYF.